This TCR beta chain originates from a study of T cell repertoires in cytomegalovirus infection. Background on the study: In public TCR beta signatures, there were indications of both CMV infection and matching HLA type. General study points: Ex vivo responses were dominated by HLA-C-restricted CMV-specific TCR beta clonotypes. Using cumulative public TCR beta family frequency, the authors identified those who carried CMV together with the relevant HLA.

Trimming shortened V by 5 bases and J by 4 bases, and 11 bases separated the two germline ends. CDR1 SGHTA and CDR2 FQGNSA come from the germline V gene. This CDR3 is 13 amino acids long. TCRdb analysed the reads with MiXCR anew, one entry per CDR3 protein. Of some 130,000 distinct CDR3 sequences listed, 24% are singletons. This clonotype was observed a few times. Its target is unknown. The sequencing sample was made of PBMCs, sequenced either directly or after in vitro stimulation (not recorded which). V and J are TRBV7-2 and TRBJ2-5; a possible D gene is TRBD2 (6 bases). This TCR came from a human donor in good health (CMV status not recorded). Some clones in this sample may be carry-over from other donors' samples. CDR3 region: CASSPLGGETQYF. CDR3 DNA sequence: TGTGCCAGCAGCCCCCTGGGGGGAGAGACCCAGTACTTC.